One sample yielded the 23 T cell receptor beta chains listed below, sequenced in a study of graft-versus-host responses after intestinal transplantation. Which antigens these TCRs recognize remains unknown. Here immunoSEQ multiplex PCR was the method, and the copy in TCRdb shows in-frame clones only, minus some. The sample shows about 27,000 clones, about 81% of them seen only once. Material: unstimulated CD4+ T cells sorted from spleen or lymph node cells, obtained before intestinal transplant. Receptor source: a human donor who received an intestinal transplant.

The CDR3 DNA reads TGTGCCAGCAGTTGGTCTAGCGGGGGGGCCATCGATACGCAGTATTTT. Amino acid sequence: CASSWSSGGAIDTQYF. The rearrangement joins TRBV6-5 to TRBJ2-3; 12 bases align to TRBD2. The CDR3 length is 16 residues. The junction had 8 bases not matched to a gene; V was cut back by 4 bases and J by 6 bases. Germline V gives CDR1 MNHEY, CDR2 SVGAGI.

The chain carries TRBV27 and TRBJ1-6, with a possible D match to TRBD1 (5 bases). CDR3 size: 16 residues. Trimming left V 2 bases short and J 7 bases short, with 15 bases between. Germline V gives CDR1 MNHEY, CDR2 SMNVEV (reference sequence). The chain's CDR3 is CASSLVSDSSNSPLHF. CDR3 sequence (DNA): TGTGCCAGCAGTTTAGTAAGCGACAGCTCGAATTCACCCCTCCACTTT.

The gene calls are TRBV6-6 and TRBJ2-3, with a possible D match to TRBD2 (6 bases). This CDR3 has 13 amino acids. Germline V gives CDR1 MNHNY, CDR2 SVGAGI (reference sequence). The V and J ends lost 2 bases and 10 bases respectively, with 13 bases between them. In nucleotides, the CDR3 is TGTGCCAGCAGTTACGCCCGGGACTTACCGCAGTATTTT. This sequence encodes CASSYARDLPQYF.

This chain joins TRBV19 and TRBJ1-1; TRBD1 agrees at 8 bases. The CDR3 is 16 residues long. Germline V lookup: CDR1 LNHDA, CDR2 SQIVND (reference sequence). J gave up 0 bases and V 5 bases, and 8 bases lay outside the gene matches. This CDR3 is CASSSWTGIMNTEAFF. In nucleotides, the CDR3 is TGTGCCAGTAGTTCCTGGACAGGGATCATGAACACTGAAGCTTTCTTT.

The chain employs TRBV7-3 and TRBJ2-3; possibly TRBD2 for D (6 bases). This CDR3 has 15 amino acids. V was trimmed by 2 bases and J by 4 bases, leaving 13 bases between them. CDR1 is SGHTA, CDR2 FQGTGA, per germline. CDR3 in amino acids: CASSLGGRGADTQYF. Here the CDR3 DNA reads TGTGCCAGCAGCTTAGGAGGGCGAGGGGCAGATACGCAGTATTTT.

The rearrangement joins TRBV2 to TRBJ2-5; 10 nucleotides match TRBD2. Germline CDR1 is SNHLY and CDR2 is FYNNEI. Germline trimming cut 6 bases from V and 4 bases from J; bases unmatched to any gene: 2. CDR3 length equals 13 residues. This CDR3 is CASRASGRETQYF. CDR3 sequence (DNA): TGTGCCAGCAGAGCTAGCGGGAGAGAGACCCAGTACTTC.

The chain is built from TRBV6-1 and TRBJ2-4; D gene unclear. The V end lost 2 bases, the J end lost 0 bases, and 8 bases lay between the germline ends. The CDR3 runs 15 residues. The germline V gene has CDR1 MNHNS and CDR2 SASEGT. CDR3 in DNA: TGTGCCAGCAGTGAATTGACGGTAGCCAAAAACATTCAGTACTTC. Its translation: CASSELTVAKNIQYF.

The genes are TRBV14 and TRBJ1-3, with TRBD1 as a possible D gene (5 bases). Germline-derived CDR1 and CDR2 are SGHDN and FVKESK. V gave up 3 bases and J gave up 0 bases, with 12 bases separating them. The CDR3 totals 16 residues. CDR3 residues: CASSHGRALSGNTIYF. The CDR3 DNA reads TGTGCCAGCAGCCATGGCAGGGCTCTCTCTGGAAACACCATATATTTT.

V and J are TRBV2 and TRBJ2-2, with D unclear. The V end was cut by 4 bases, the J end by 4 bases, with 7 bases between. CDR1 is SNHLY, CDR2 FYNNEI, per germline. CDR3 length equals 13 residues. This chain's CDR3 is CASSAVGTGELFF. The CDR3 nucleotides are TGTGCCAGCAGTGCTGTTGGCACCGGGGAGCTGTTTTTT.

J is TRBJ1-1 and V is TRBV6-5; 8 bases match TRBD1. The CDR3 extends over 14 amino acids. Unmatched junction bases numbered 5, after V lost 6 bases and J lost 2 bases. From germline, CDR1 is MNHEY and CDR2 SVGAGI. CDR3 bases: TGTGCCAGCAGGGAAGGACAGGGTAACACTGAAGCTTTCTTT. Translating it yields CASREGQGNTEAFF.

The V call is TRBV19, the J call TRBJ1-1, with 8 positions matching TRBD1. CDR1 and CDR2 from the germline V gene are LNHDA and SQIVND (reference sequence). Unmatched junction bases numbered 1, after V lost 4 bases and J lost 3 bases. The CDR3 consists of 13 residues. This CDR3 reads CASSKDRDTEAFF. Written as DNA, the CDR3 is TGTGCCAGTAGTAAGGACAGGGACACTGAAGCTTTCTTT.

This clone has just one count. The rearrangement uses TRBV5-1 and TRBJ1-2; unclear D gene. Deletions cut 2 bases from V and 5 bases from J, with 7 bases between. The CDR3 runs to 12 residues. Germline V gene data show CDR1 as SGHRS and CDR2 as YFSETQ. CDR3 protein: CASSFSSYGYTF. CDR3 DNA: TGCGCCAGCAGCTTTTCGTCATATGGCTACACCTTC. The full variable domain, rest sourced from reference TRBV5-1 and TRBJ1-2, is KAGVTQTPRYLIKTRGQQVTLSCSPISGHRSVSWYQQTPGQGLQFLFEYFSETQRNKGNFPGRFSGRQFSNSRSEMNVSTLELGDSALYLCASSFSSYGYTFGSGTRLTVV.

On this clone itself: Different DNA sequences within this sample yield the same CDR3. The chain combines TRBV9 with TRBJ2-7; TRBD2 aligns across 13 bases. Germline CDR1 and CDR2: SGDLS and YYNGEE. With V trimmed by 0 bases and J by 0 bases, 3 bases remained unmatched. This CDR3 is built from 17 residues. CDR3 nucleotides: TGTGCCAGCAGCGTAGGACTAGCGGGGGGTTCCTCCTACGAGCAGTACTTC. It codes for CASSVGLAGGSSYEQYF.

The V gene is TRBV5-1, the J gene TRBJ2-3, with D possibly TRBD2 on 6 matching bases. The CDR3 loop spans 16 amino acids. V was shortened by 2 bases and J by 2 bases, with 15 bases between the two germline ends. Germline assignment: CDR1 SGHRS and CDR2 YFSETQ. This chain's CDR3 is CASSLAGDSPTDTQYF. The CDR3 nucleotides read TGCGCCAGCAGCTTAGCCGGGGACTCCCCCACAGATACGCAGTATTTT.

The CDR3, as DNA: TGCAGCGCCCGACTAGCGGGAGGCACAGATACGCAGTATTTT. Amino acids: CSARLAGGTDTQYF. This rearrangement joins TRBV29-1 to TRBJ2-3; 12 bases line up with TRBD2. CDR1 and CDR2 from the germline V gene are SQVTM and ANQGSEA. The CDR3 runs 14 residues. After removal of 7 bases from V and 1 base from J, the junction contained 3 bases not matched to a gene.

This clone was observed a handful of times. The chain recombines TRBV6-1 with TRBJ1-3; tentative D call: TRBD1 (5 bases). This CDR3 contains 14 residues. The V gene's germline CDR1 is MNHNS and CDR2 SASEGT. Trimming removed 7 bases from V and 0 bases from J, with 10 bases in between. The CDR3 region is CASKRGSSGNTIYF. CDR3 DNA sequence: TGTGCCAGCAAACGGGGCTCCTCTGGAAACACCATATATTTT.

The J gene is TRBJ2-6, the V gene TRBV30; 7 positions agree with TRBD1. This CDR3 is 13 amino acids long. The V gene end was trimmed by 7 bases and the J gene end by 2 bases; junction bases not matched to a gene: 2. Germline V gene sequence: CDR1 GTSNPN, CDR2 SVGIG (reference sequence). The CDR3 loop reads CASDRAGANVLTF. The CDR3 region has the DNA TGTGCCTCTGACAGGGCTGGGGCCAACGTCCTGACTTTC.

The chain has TRBV10-2 and TRBJ2-4, with a weak D call TRBD2 (6 bases). V lost 0 bases and J 0 bases, leaving 9 bases between the germline ends. Germline CDR1 WSHSY, CDR2 SAAADI. This CDR3 region has 16 residues. CDR3 coding DNA: TGCGCCAGCAGTGAGTCGCAGGGACTAGCCAAAAACATTCAGTACTTC. This translates into CASSESQGLAKNIQYF.

The rearrangement links TRBV6-1 to TRBJ1-2, with D possibly being TRBD1 (6 bases). CDR3 length equals 18 residues. Germline V lookup: CDR1 MNHNS, CDR2 SASEGT. Trimming left V 4 bases short and J 0 bases short, with 21 bases between. The CDR3 bases are TGTGCCAGCAGTGCCCCCAGGGGCAGGGCCCTTCCTAACTATGGCTACACCTTC. Translation: CASSAPRGRALPNYGYTF.

The chain couples TRBV1 to TRBJ2-7; TRBD2, the table's D call, lacks a check against the DNA. TRBV1 is a pseudogene segment. The CDR3 length is 16 residues. CDR3 bases: TGCACCAGCAGCCAAGGCCCGGCTAGCGGGTCCTACGAGCAGTACTTC. It encodes CTSSQGPASGSYEQYF.

The V and J genes are TRBV5-6 and TRBJ2-6; TRBD2 is a possible D gene (7 bases). Per germline, CDR1 SGHDT and CDR2 YYEEEE. There are 18 residues in the CDR3. V was pared by 2 bases and J by 0 bases, with 15 bases between. The DNA of the CDR3 is TGTGCCAGCAGCTTACGGGGGGCTTGGGCCTCTGGGGCCAACGTCCTGACTTTC. It encodes CASSLRGAWASGANVLTF.

The rearrangement links TRBV5-5 to TRBJ2-7; TRBD1 aligns across 10 bases. The CDR3 spans 15 residues. Germline CDR1 reads SGHKS; CDR2 reads YYEKEE (reference sequence). V was pared by 2 bases and J by 5 bases, with 7 bases of the junction left unmatched. The CDR3 DNA follows: TGTGCCAGCAGCTTTGGGGACAGGGGCAGGAACGAGCAGTACTTC. This translates into CASSFGDRGRNEQYF.

The CDR3 nucleotides read TGTGCCAGCTCAACACTTCGTAGATCTGGGGCCAGATCCTATAATTCACCCCTCCACTTT. It codes for CASSTLRRSGARSYNSPLHF. The rearrangement links TRBV18 to TRBJ1-6; a possible D gene is TRBD1 (5 bases). Deletions cut 5 bases from V and 1 base from J, with 24 bases between. This CDR3 region has 20 residues. The germline V gene encodes CDR1 KGHSH and CDR2 LQKENI.